The clone carrying this T cell receptor (beta chain) showed up just once. CDR1 DFQATT and CDR2 SNEGSKA come from the germline V gene (reference sequence). This CDR3 comprises 17 residues. The V and J ends lost 2 bases and 1 base, in that order; junction bases with no gene match: 9. TCRdb re-analysed the RT-PCR reads in MiXCR, keeping a single row per CDR3 protein. The sample has about 680,000 distinct CDR3 sequences, 14% seen once; the top ten hold roughly 4%. The source is a female donor in good health, serving as a healthy control. The sequenced sample consisted of memory CD4+ T cells from blood. The rearrangement joins TRBV20-1 to TRBJ2-3, with 10 bases that match TRBD2. This chain's CDR3 is CSARLAGDFWGTDTQYF. CDR3 DNA sequence: TGCAGTGCTAGACTAGCGGGAGACTTTTGGGGCACAGATACGCAGTATTTT.